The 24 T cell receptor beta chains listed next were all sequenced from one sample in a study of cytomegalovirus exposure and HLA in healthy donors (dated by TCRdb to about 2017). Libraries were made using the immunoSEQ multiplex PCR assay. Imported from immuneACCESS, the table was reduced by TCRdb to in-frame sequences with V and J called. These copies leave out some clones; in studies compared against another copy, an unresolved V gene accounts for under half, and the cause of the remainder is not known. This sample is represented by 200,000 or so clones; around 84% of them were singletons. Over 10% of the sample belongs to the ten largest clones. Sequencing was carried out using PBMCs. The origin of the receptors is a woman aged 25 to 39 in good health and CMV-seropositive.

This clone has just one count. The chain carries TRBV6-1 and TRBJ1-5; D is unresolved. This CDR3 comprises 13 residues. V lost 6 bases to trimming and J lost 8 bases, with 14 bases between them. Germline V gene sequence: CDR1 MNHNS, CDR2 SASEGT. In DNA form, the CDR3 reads TGTGCCAGCAGGGAGGTCCTTTTGGAGCCCCAGCATTTT. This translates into CASREVLLEPQHF.

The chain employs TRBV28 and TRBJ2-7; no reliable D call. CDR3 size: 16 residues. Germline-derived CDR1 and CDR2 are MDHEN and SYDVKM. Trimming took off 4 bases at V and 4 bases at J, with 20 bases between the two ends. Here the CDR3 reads CASSYLSGSDPYEQYF. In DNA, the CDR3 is TGTGCCAGCAGTTACCTTTCCGGGTCTGACCCTTACGAGCAGTACTTC.

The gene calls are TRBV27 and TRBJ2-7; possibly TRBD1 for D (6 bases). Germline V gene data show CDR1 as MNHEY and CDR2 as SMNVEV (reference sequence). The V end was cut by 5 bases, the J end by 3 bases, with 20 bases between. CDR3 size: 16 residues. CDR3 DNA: TGTGCCAGCAGTCACGCGATACAGGGTCCTGGCTACGAGCAGTACTTC. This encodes CASSHAIQGPGYEQYF.

CDR3 DNA sequence: TGTGCCAGCAGCTGGGGGACTAGCGGGAGTTACGAGCAGTACTTC. Encoded protein: CASSWGTSGSYEQYF. The V gene is TRBV5-6, the J gene TRBJ2-7; 14 bases map to TRBD2. After removal of 3 bases from V and 4 bases from J, the junction contained 3 bases not matched to a gene. This CDR3 comprises 15 residues. Per the germline V gene, CDR1 is SGHDT and CDR2 is YYEEEE.

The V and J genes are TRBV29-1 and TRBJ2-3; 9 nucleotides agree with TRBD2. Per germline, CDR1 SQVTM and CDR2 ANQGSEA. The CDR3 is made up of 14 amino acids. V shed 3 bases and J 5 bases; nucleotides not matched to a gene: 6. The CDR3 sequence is CSVERGRALDTQYF. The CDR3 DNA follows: TGCAGCGTTGAGCGCGGGAGGGCCCTAGATACGCAGTATTTT.

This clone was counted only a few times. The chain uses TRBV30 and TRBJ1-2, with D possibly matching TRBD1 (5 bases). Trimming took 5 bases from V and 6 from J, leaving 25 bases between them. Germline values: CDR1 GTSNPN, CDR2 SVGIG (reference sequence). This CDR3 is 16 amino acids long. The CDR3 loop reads CAWRYPGPQGGDGYTF. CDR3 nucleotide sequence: TGTGCCTGGCGTTATCCGGGCCCCCAGGGAGGAGATGGCTACACCTTC.

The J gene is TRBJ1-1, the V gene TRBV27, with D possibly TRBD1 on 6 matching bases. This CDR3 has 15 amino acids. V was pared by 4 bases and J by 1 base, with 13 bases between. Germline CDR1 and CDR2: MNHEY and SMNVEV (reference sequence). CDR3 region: CASSSPQQGNTEAFF. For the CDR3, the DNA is TGTGCCAGCAGTTCCCCACAACAGGGGAACACTGAAGCTTTCTTT.

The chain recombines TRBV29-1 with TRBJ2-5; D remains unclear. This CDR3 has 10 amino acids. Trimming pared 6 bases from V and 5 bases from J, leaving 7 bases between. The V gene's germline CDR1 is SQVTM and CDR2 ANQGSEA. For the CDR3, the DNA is TGCAGCGTGTCGCGGGAGACCCAGTACTTC. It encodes CSVSRETQYF.

CDR3 nucleotide sequence: TGTGCCAGCACCAGATCCGGAGCGGGTCCGACTAGTGCGTACAATGAGCAGTTCTTC. This translates into CASTRSGAGPTSAYNEQFF. This sequence joins TRBV9 and TRBJ2-1, with D maybe TRBD2 (6 bases). The V end was cut by 6 bases, the J end by 4 bases, with 29 bases between. Looked up from germline, CDR1 is SGDLS and CDR2 is YYNGEE. CDR3 length equals 19 residues.

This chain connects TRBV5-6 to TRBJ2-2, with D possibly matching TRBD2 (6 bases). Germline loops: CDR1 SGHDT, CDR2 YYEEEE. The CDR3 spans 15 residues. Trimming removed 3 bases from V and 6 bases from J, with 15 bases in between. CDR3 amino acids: CASSSMTRLPGELFF. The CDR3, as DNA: TGTGCCAGCAGCTCCATGACTAGGCTCCCCGGGGAGCTGTTTTTT. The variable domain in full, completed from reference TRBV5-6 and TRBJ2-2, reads DAGVTQSPTHLIKTRGQQVTLRCSPKSGHDTVSWYQQALGQGPQFIFQYYEEEERQRGNFPDRFSGHQFPNYSSELNVNALLLGDSALYLCASSSMTRLPGELFFGEGSRLTVL.

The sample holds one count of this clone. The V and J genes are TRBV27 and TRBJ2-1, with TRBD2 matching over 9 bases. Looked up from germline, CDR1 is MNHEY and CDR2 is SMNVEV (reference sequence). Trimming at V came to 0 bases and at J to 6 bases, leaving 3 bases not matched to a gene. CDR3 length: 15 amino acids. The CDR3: CASSLSLAGPNEQFF. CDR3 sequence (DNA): TGTGCCAGCAGTTTATCTCTAGCGGGACCCAATGAGCAGTTCTTC.

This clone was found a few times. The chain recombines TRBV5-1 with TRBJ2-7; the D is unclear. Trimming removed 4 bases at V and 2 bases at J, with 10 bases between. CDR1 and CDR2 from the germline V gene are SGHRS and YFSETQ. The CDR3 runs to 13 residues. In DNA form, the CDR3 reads TGCGCCAGCAGCACCCCGGCGGCCTACGAGCAGTACTTC. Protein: CASSTPAAYEQYF.

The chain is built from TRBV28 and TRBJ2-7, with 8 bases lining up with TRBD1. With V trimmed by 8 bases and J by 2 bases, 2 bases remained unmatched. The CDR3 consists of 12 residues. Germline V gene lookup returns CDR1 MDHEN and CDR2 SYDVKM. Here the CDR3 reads CASRTGPYEQYF. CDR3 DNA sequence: TGTGCCAGCCGGACAGGGCCCTACGAGCAGTACTTC.

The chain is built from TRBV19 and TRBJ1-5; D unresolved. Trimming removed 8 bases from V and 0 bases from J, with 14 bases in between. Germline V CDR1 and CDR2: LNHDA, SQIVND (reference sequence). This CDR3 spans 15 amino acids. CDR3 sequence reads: CASQVLIGSNQPQHF. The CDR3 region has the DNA TGTGCCAGTCAGGTTTTAATTGGTAGCAATCAGCCCCAGCATTTT.

CDR3 sequence reads: CAISRTGEGADTQYF. The CDR3 DNA is TGTGCCATCAGCCGGACAGGGGAGGGTGCAGATACGCAGTATTTT. The rearrangement joins TRBV10-3 to TRBJ2-3, with 9 positions matching TRBD1. Germline lookup yields CDR1 ENHRY and CDR2 SYGVKD. This CDR3 region has 15 residues. The J segment lost 4 bases and the V segment lost 6 bases, leaving 8 bases of the junction unmatched.

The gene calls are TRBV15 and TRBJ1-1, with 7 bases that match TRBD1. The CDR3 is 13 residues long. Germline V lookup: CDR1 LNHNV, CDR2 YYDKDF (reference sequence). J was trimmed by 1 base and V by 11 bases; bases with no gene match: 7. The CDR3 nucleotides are TGTGCCTCATCAGGGGGATCGAACACTGAAGCTTTCTTT. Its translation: CASSGGSNTEAFF.

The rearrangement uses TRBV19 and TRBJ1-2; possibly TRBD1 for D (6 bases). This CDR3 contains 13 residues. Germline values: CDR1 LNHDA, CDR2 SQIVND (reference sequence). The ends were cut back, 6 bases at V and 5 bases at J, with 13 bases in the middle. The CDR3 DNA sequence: TGTGCCAGTAGCTGGACAGAGGTATATGGCTACACCTTC. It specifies CASSWTEVYGYTF.

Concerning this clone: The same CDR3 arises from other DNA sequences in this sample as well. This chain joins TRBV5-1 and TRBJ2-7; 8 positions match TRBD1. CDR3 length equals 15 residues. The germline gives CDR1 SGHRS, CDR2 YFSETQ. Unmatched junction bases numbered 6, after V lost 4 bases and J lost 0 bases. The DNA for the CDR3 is TGCGCCAGCAGCCCACGACAGGGGAGCTCCTACGAGCAGTACTTC. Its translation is CASSPRQGSSYEQYF. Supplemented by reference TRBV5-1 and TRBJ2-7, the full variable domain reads KAGVTQTPRYLIKTRGQQVTLSCSPISGHRSVSWYQQTPGQGLQFLFEYFSETQRNKGNFPGRFSGRQFSNSRSEMNVSTLELGDSALYLCASSPRQGSSYEQYFGPGTRLTVT.

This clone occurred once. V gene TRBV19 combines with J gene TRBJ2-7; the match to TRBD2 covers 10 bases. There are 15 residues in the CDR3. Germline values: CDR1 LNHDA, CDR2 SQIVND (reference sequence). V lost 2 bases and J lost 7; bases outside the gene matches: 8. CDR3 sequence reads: CASSINLAGVEEQYF. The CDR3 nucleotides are TGTGCCAGTAGTATAAACCTAGCGGGAGTGGAAGAGCAGTACTTC.

The CDR3 region is CASSYSSGLQEQFF. The CDR3 bases are TGTGCCAGCAGTTACTCCAGCGGCCTTCAGGAGCAGTTCTTC. The V gene is TRBV6-5, the J gene TRBJ2-1; tentative D call: TRBD2 (5 bases). CDR1 and CDR2 (germline): MNHEY, SVGAGI. The CDR3 runs to 14 residues. V lost 0 bases to trimming and J lost 10 bases, with 13 bases between them.

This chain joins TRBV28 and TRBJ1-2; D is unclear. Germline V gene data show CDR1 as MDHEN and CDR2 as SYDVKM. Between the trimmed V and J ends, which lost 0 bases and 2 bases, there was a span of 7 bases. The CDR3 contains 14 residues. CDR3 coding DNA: TGTGCCAGCAGTTTATGGATGGGCAACTATGGCTACACCTTC. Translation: CASSLWMGNYGYTF.

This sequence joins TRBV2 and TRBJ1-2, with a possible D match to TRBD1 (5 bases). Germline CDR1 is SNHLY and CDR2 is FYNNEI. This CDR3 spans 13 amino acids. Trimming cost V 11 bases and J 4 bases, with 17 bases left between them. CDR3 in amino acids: CAGGTVPSYGYTF. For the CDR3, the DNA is TGTGCCGGGGGGACGGTTCCGAGCTATGGCTACACCTTC.

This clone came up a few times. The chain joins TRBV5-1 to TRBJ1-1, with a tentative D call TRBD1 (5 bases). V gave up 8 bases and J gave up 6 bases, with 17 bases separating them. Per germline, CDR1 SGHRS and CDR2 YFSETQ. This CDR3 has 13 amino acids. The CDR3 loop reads CASKTGEGSEAFF. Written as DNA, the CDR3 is TGCGCCAGTAAAACAGGAGAAGGTTCTGAAGCTTTCTTT.

The CDR3 protein is CASSLGGWGEKLFF. CDR3 DNA sequence: TGTGCCAGCAGTTTAGGGGGGTGGGGGGAAAAACTGTTTTTT. The V and J genes are TRBV27 and TRBJ1-4, with a tentative D call TRBD1 (5 bases). Germline V gene lookup returns CDR1 MNHEY and CDR2 SMNVEV (reference sequence). This CDR3 region has 14 residues. V was clipped by 2 bases and J by 8 bases, with 12 bases between them.